Sequencing of this T cell receptor (beta chain) was carried out in a study of T cell responses to AZD1222 COVID-19 vaccine. Findings and caveats of the study: Among vaccine-associated CD4 TCRs, coverage spanned spike, with dominance at 160-218 and 743-854. Nearly half of spike-specific TCRs reportedly go after variant regions that carry no mutations.

The CDR3 extends over 16 amino acids. Germline V lookup: CDR1 LNHDA, CDR2 SQIVND (reference sequence). Trimming took 5 bases from V and 2 from J; bases not matched to a gene: 11. Some clones are missing from TCRdb's copy, which holds only in-frame ones; the method was immunoSEQ multiplex PCR. This sample has under 95,000 clones; 75% to 90% occur once, and the top ten carry over 1.1%. Note on this clone: Antigen: not known.

The rearrangement uses TRBV19 and TRBJ1-1; 7 bases align to TRBD1. This clonotype was sampled from an adult who received the AZD1222 COVID-19 vaccine. Sequences were derived from peripheral blood, sampled 28 days after the second AZD1222 dose. CDR3 protein: CASSARQGHHNTEAFF. The DNA for the CDR3 is TGTGCCAGTAGTGCCCGACAGGGTCACCATAACACTGAAGCTTTCTTT.